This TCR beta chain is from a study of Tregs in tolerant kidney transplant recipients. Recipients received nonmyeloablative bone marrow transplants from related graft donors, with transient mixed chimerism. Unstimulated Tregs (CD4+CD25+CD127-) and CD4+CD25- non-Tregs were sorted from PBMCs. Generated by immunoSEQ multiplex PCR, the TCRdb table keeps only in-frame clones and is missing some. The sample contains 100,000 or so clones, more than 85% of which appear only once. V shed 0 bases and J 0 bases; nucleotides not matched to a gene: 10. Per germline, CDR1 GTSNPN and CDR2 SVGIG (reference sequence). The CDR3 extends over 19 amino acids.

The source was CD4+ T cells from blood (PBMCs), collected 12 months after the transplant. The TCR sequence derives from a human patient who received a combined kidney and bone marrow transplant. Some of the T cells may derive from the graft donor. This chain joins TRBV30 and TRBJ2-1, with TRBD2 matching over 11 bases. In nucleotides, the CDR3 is TGTGCCTGGAGTGTACGGAGGGCTAGCGGGAGGAGCTCCTACAATGAGCAGTTCTTC. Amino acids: CAWSVRRASGRSSYNEQFF.